These T cell receptor beta chains were read from a single sample in a study of CD8+ T cells in alopecia areata. Sequenced by immunoSEQ multiplex PCR; TCRdb stores in-frame clones only, minus some. The table has hundreds of thousands of clones, more than 55% seen once. The material sequenced was CD4+ T cells sorted from blood, taken at approximately week 45, from a patient treated with tofacitinib. All receptors derive from a human donor with alopecia areata. CDR3s include the opening cysteine and the closing phenylalanine or tryptophan. D genes are given only for firm matches. Not every row has a clone size; where given, it reads once, few, many or a size class.

D gene	V gene	J gene	clone size	CDR3 DNA	CDR3 protein
.	TRBV5-1	TRBJ1-2	few	TGCGCCAGCAGCGGTGGAGGCGTCTATGGCTACACCTTC	CASSGGGVYGYTF
.	TRBV27	TRBJ1-1	.	TGTGCCAGCAGTTTTGGTAGCGGGTACACTGAAGCTTTCTTT	CASSFGSGYTEAFF
.	TRBV5-6	TRBJ2-7	.	TGTGCCAGCAGGGATCGACAGCACTCCTACGAGCAGTACTTC	CASRDRQHSYEQYF
TRBD1	TRBV5-1	TRBJ2-7	few	TGCGCCAGCAGCTTTGGGGACAGATTCTACGAGCAGTACTTC	CASSFGDRFYEQYF
.	TRBV30	TRBJ1-2	.	TGTGCCTGGAGTTACCAGGCCCTCTACACCTTC	CAWSYQALYTF
.	TRBV4-3	TRBJ1-2	few	TGCGCCAGCAGCCAAGTTGAGGGTGCTAACTATGGCTACACCTTC	CASSQVEGANYGYTF
TRBD1	TRBV29-1	TRBJ2-7	.	TGCAGCGTAGACAGGGGGAACGAGCAGTACTTC	CSVDRGNEQYF
TRBD2	TRBV10-3	TRBJ2-7	.	TGTGCCCCGGGGAGGGGAGAGCAGTACTTC	CAPGRGEQYF
TRBD1	TRBV29-1	TRBJ1-6	.	TGCAGCGTCCGGACAGGGACCCATTCACCCCTCCACTTT	CSVRTGTHSPLHF
.	TRBV14	TRBJ1-2	.	TGTGCCAGCAGCCAAGAGTGGGGGTATGGCTACACCTTC	CASSQEWGYGYTF
.	TRBV7-2	TRBJ2-2	.	TGTGCCAGCAGTCCCCTCAGGGGAAACCCCGGGGAGCTGTTTTTT	CASSPLRGNPGELFF
.	TRBV7-2	TRBJ2-1	.	TGTGCCAGCAGCTTACAAGCCCACAATGAGCAGTTCTTC	CASSLQAHNEQFF
TRBD1	TRBV29-1	TRBJ2-6	.	TGCAGCGTTTGGGGGGACAGGAGGAACTCTGGGGCCAACGTCCTGACTTTC	CSVWGDRRNSGANVLTF
TRBD1	TRBV29-1	TRBJ1-2	few	TGCAGCGTGGGGACAGGGGATAACTATGGCTACACCTTC	CSVGTGDNYGYTF
.	TRBV4-3	TRBJ1-1	.	TGCGCCAGCAGCCAAGATATAGGGCAGGGCATTGAAGCTTTCTTT	CASSQDIGQGIEAFF
.	TRBV11-3	TRBJ2-1	few	TGTGCCAGCCGTCCCGCGGGGTTTTCTCCGTTCTTC	CASRPAGFSPFF
.	TRBV4-2	TRBJ2-1	.	TGTGCCAGCAGCCGAAGTAGGGACAATTGGGACAATGAGCAGTTCTTC	CASSRSRDNWDNEQFF
.	TRBV6-1	TRBJ1-1	.	TGTGCCAGCAGACCCTATGGTGGTGAAGCTTTCTTT	CASRPYGGEAFF
TRBD2	TRBV7-7	TRBJ2-3	few	TGTGCCAGCAGCTCGGGACTAGCGGGCACAGATACGCAGTATTTT	CASSSGLAGTDTQYF
.	TRBV7-2	TRBJ1-6	few	TGTGCCAGCAGTCGCGATCGAGGGTTTGATTCACCCCTCCACTTT	CASSRDRGFDSPLHF
.	TRBV20-1	TRBJ1-1	.	TGCAGTGCTAGAGGTGACACTGAAGCTTTCTTT	CSARGDTEAFF
.	TRBV2	TRBJ2-7	.	TGTGCCAGCAGTCTAGGGCAGAGCTACGAGCAGTACTTC	CASSLGQSYEQYF
TRBD1	TRBV29-1	TRBJ2-3	few	TGCAGCGTTGTCGGAGGGACAGGGTATGTGGCAGATACGCAGTATTTT	CSVVGGTGYVADTQYF
.	TRBV7-2	TRBJ2-3	.	TGTGCCAGCAGCCCCCAGTGGGGGGTAACAGATACGCAGTATTTT	CASSPQWGVTDTQYF
TRBD1	TRBV6-4	TRBJ2-2	once	TGTGCCAACGATTTATACCCGGGACAGGGGGCGACCGGGGAGCTGTTTTTT	CANDLYPGQGATGELFF
TRBD2	TRBV30	TRBJ2-7	.	TGTGCCTGGAGGCCCAGCGGGAGGACCTACGAGCAGTACTTC	CAWRPSGRTYEQYF
TRBD1	TRBV4-1	TRBJ1-2	once	TGCGCCAGCAGCCAAGTGGGACAGGGGAACTATGGCTACACCTTC	CASSQVGQGNYGYTF
.	TRBV2	TRBJ2-3	few	TGTGCCAGCATCCGAGAGCTGTACACAGATACGCAGTATTTT	CASIRELYTDTQYF
.	TRBV6-5	TRBJ2-3	.	TGTGCCAGCAGTGATCACACTAGGCAGTATTTT	CASSDHTRQYF
.	TRBV7-2	TRBJ2-3	.	TGTGCCAGCAGCTTAAACGTAGATACGCAGTATTTT	CASSLNVDTQYF
.	TRBV7-6	TRBJ2-7	.	TGTGCCAGCAGCTTAGAGGGACTCTACGAGCAGTACTTC	CASSLEGLYEQYF
.	TRBV20-1	TRBJ1-1	.	TGCAGTGCTAGTCAGAACACTGAAGCTTTCTTT	CSASQNTEAFF
.	TRBV30	TRBJ1-2	once	TGTGCCTGGAACAACCCTGGGGGATCTACTAACTATGGCTACACCTTC	CAWNNPGGSTNYGYTF
TRBD1	TRBV27	TRBJ2-7	few	TGTGCCAGCAGTTTTACAGGGGACCGTTACGAGCAGTACTTC	CASSFTGDRYEQYF
.	TRBV29-1	TRBJ1-2	.	TGCAGCGTTGACCCGTCCGGGGGACCTTATGGCTACACCTTC	CSVDPSGGPYGYTF
.	TRBV6-1	TRBJ2-5	.	TGTGCCAGCAGTGAAATGGTGGCCGCCGGGACCCAGTACTTC	CASSEMVAAGTQYF
.	TRBV7-2	TRBJ1-5	.	TGTGCCAGCAGCTTAGCAGGGCCAGGTCAGCCCCAGCATTTT	CASSLAGPGQPQHF
.	TRBV9	TRBJ2-4	.	TGTGCCAGCAGCGCGCAACAGGGAATGGGAAACATTCAGTACTTC	CASSAQQGMGNIQYF
.	TRBV7-9	TRBJ1-5	.	TGTGCCAGCAGCCACCTAGGGGGCAATCAGCCCCAGCATTTT	CASSHLGGNQPQHF
.	TRBV18	TRBJ2-3	.	TGTGCCAGCTCACCATTGGGGGCTACGGATACGCAGTATTTT	CASSPLGATDTQYF
.	TRBV30	TRBJ1-2	.	TGTGCCTGGAGTGTAGAAGCCGCGGGTGGGCATGGCTACACCTTC	CAWSVEAAGGHGYTF
TRBD1	TRBV5-1	TRBJ2-2	few	TGCGCCAGCGGCACACAGACAGGGAATACCGGGGAGCTGTTTTTT	CASGTQTGNTGELFF
.	TRBV4-3	TRBJ1-1	.	TGCGCCAGCAGCCAAGTTAGGGTACCGATTACTGAAGCTTTCTTT	CASSQVRVPITEAFF
.	TRBV29-1	TRBJ2-7	.	TGCAGCGTTGAAAACAGTGACTCCTACGAGCAGTACTTC	CSVENSDSYEQYF
TRBD2	TRBV11-2	TRBJ2-5	.	TGTGCCAGCAGCTTACGGGCTAGCGGGGGTCAAGAGACCCAGTACTTC	CASSLRASGGQETQYF
.	TRBV19	TRBJ1-5	few	TGTGCCAGTACTTGGGGCCTCAATCAGCCCCAGCATTTT	CASTWGLNQPQHF
.	TRBV19	TRBJ1-5	.	TGTGCCAGTAGCCCGGGGAATCAGCCCCAGCATTTT	CASSPGNQPQHF
.	TRBV2	TRBJ1-1	once	TGTGCCAGCAGTGAATCCATAAGCGCTGAAGCTTTCTTT	CASSESISAEAFF
.	TRBV29-1	TRBJ2-3	.	TGCAGCGTTGCCCTCAAGGGGACAGATACGCAGTATTTT	CSVALKGTDTQYF
.	TRBV15	TRBJ2-5	.	TGTGCCACCAGCAGGGCGTACCAAGAGACCCAGTACTTC	CATSRAYQETQYF
.	TRBV29-1	TRBJ1-5	.	TGCAGCGTGAAACTGAATAGCAATCAGCCCCAGCATTTT	CSVKLNSNQPQHF
.	TRBV12-5	TRBJ1-5	.	TGTGCTAGTGGTTTGGTAGGTCAGCCCCAGCATTTT	CASGLVGQPQHF
TRBD2	TRBV29-1	TRBJ2-1	.	TGCAGCGTTGAGACACTAGCGGGGGGGCTTTCCTACAATGAGCAGTTCTTC	CSVETLAGGLSYNEQFF
.	TRBV7-9	TRBJ2-3	few	TGTGCCAGCAGCCGACACATGGGCCCCCGCACAGATACGCAGTATTTT	CASSRHMGPRTDTQYF
.	TRBV7-2	TRBJ2-4	.	TGTGCCAGCAGCCACTACAAAAACATTCAGTACTTC	CASSHYKNIQYF
.	TRBV4-3	TRBJ1-4	.	TGCGCCAGCAGCCAAGATTCGGGACAATTCTTGGGACCTAATGAAAAACTGTTTTTT	CASSQDSGQFLGPNEKLFF
.	TRBV15	TRBJ2-3	.	TGTGCCACCAGCAGAGATATGGGTACAGATACGCAGTATTTT	CATSRDMGTDTQYF